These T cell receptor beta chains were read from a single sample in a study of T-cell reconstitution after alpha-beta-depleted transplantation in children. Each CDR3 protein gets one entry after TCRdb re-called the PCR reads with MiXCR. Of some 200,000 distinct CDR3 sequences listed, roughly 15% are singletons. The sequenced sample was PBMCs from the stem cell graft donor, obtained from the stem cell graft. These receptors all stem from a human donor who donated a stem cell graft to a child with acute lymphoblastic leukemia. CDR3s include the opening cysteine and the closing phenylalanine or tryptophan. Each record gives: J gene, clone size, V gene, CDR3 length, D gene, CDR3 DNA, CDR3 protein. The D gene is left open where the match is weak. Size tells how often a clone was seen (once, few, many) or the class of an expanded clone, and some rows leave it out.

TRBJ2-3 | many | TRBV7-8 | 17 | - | TGTGCCAGCAGCTTCTTTCTGAGAGGAGTAACCACAGATACGCAGTATTTT | CASSFFLRGVTTDTQYF
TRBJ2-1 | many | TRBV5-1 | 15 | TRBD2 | TGCGCCAGCAGCCCTACGTTGGGGCGGGAGGAGGAGCAGTTCTTC | CASSPTLGREEEQFF
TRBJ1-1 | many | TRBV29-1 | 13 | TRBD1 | TGCAGCTCAAAGACAGGGGGCTACACTGAAGCTTTCTTT | CSSKTGGYTEAFF
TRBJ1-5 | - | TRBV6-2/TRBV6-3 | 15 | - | TGTGCCAGCAGTTATCTAGGGAGTAGCAATCAGCCCCAGCATTTT | CASSYLGSSNQPQHF
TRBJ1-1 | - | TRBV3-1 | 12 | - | TGTGCCAGCAGCCAGGCTCGGACCGAAGCTTTCTTT | CASSQARTEAFF
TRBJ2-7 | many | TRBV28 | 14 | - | TGTGCCAGCAGTCCCCTAGACGGAACCTACGAGCAGTACTTC | CASSPLDGTYEQYF
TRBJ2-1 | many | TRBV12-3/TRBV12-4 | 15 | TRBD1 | TGTGCCAGCAGTTCCCCCGGGACAGGGCTCAATGAGCAGTTCTTC | CASSSPGTGLNEQFF
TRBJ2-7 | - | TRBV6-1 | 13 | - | TGTGCCAGCAGTGTAACCGGGCGGGTCGAGCAGTACTTC | CASSVTGRVEQYF
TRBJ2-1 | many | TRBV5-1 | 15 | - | TGCGCCAGCAGGTCGGTCAGCGGACTCCACAATGAGCAGTTCTTC | CASRSVSGLHNEQFF
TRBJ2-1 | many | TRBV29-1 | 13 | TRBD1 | TGCAGCGAGGGACAGGGGGCGTTGAATGAGCAGTTCTTC | CSEGQGALNEQFF
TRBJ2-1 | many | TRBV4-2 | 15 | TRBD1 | TGTGCCAGCAGCCAAGACGGACAGGCGTACAATGAGCAGTTCTTC | CASSQDGQAYNEQFF
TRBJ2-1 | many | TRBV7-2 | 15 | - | TGTGCCAGCAGCTTAGCGTACGCCTCCTACAATGAGCAGTTCTTC | CASSLAYASYNEQFF
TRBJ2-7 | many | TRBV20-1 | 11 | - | TGCAGCCACGGGAGCTCCTACGAGCAGTACTTC | CSHGSSYEQYF
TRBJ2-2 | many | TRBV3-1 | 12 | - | TGTGCCAGCACAAGGGAAACCGGGGAGCTGTTTTTT | CASTRETGELFF
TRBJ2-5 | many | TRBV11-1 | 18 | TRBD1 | TGTGCCAGCAGCTTATTTAGCGTCAGGGGGCGATGGCAAGAGACCCAGTACTTC | CASSLFSVRGRWQETQYF
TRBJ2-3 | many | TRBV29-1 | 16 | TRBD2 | TGCAGCGTTGAGTTTATAAAGCGGGAGGGTTCAGATACGCAGTATTTT | CSVEFIKREGSDTQYF